This T cell receptor (beta chain) was observed in a study of blood T cell repertoires in COVID-19. Study background: PBMCs, B-cell-depleted T cells, or T cells were the source of the cDNA or gDNA that made up the material.

The CDR3 contains 14 residues. Per germline, CDR1 GTSNPN and CDR2 SVGIG (reference sequence). With V trimmed by 0 bases and J by 3 bases, 1 base remained unmatched. Authors' data handling: Estimation of nucleated cell counts relied on the amplification of reference gene primers. The assay was immunoSEQ multiplex PCR, and TCRdb's table has in-frame clones only and misses some. That table is the source of V, J and clone size, and D and trimming were worked out from the DNA. The table includes about 86,000 clones, 65% to 85% detected once. Source material: peripheral blood. This receptor was obtained from a man aged 65 to 79 with acute or convalescent COVID-19. The chain has TRBV30 and TRBJ2-3; 9 positions agree with TRBD2. The CDR3 reads CAWSVAGGTDTQYF. DNA for the CDR3: TGTGCCTGGAGTGTGGCGGGGGGGACAGATACGCAGTATTTT.